This TCR beta chain stems from a study of shared clonotypes between healthy human individuals. At least ten counts were recorded for this clone. This table comes from immunoSEQ multiplex PCR, and its TCRdb copy is limited to in-frame clones, with some not included. The sample contains about 230,000 clones, approximately 70% of which appear only once. Trimming removed 7 bases from V and 0 bases from J; junction bases left unmatched: 4. The CDR3 extends over 13 amino acids. Germline loops: CDR1 SGHRS, CDR2 YFSETQ. Researchers partitioned CD4+ cells into CD45RA+ naive and CD45RA-negative memory subsets. Source material: memory CD4+ T cells sorted from blood. The subset was: CD45RA-negative fraction. This sequence was found in a man aged 25 to 40 in good health. J is TRBJ2-7 and V is TRBV5-1; 7 positions agree with TRBD1. This chain's CDR3 is CASQTGPSYEQYF. CDR3 bases: TGCGCCAGCCAGACAGGGCCCTCCTACGAGCAGTACTTC.